This T cell receptor beta chain was recovered during a study of identical twins (dated by TCRdb to the mid-2010s). Turning to the overall study: To test whether fetal clonotypes persist, this study deep-sequenced TCR alpha and beta repertoires from monozygotic twins, from unrelated adults of various ages, and from cord blood. To rule out contamination, replicate twin experiments were performed at different times with different library preparation protocols.

Here is what the overall study found, with its caveats: Compared with coincidental sharing between unrelated individuals, out-of-frame TCR alpha sequences shared between twins showed an excess of sequences with low generation probability. In beta out-of-frame sequences, excess twin sharing was weaker, because having fewer shared sequences lowered the signal-to-noise ratio. Abundant cord blood beta clonotypes carried fewer insertions; young adult naive repertoires showed a weaker similar trend, while memory repertoires showed none. Because the same donors could not be followed over many years, conclusions were based on cross-sectional statistical analysis. Zero-insertion analyses could be partly confounded by invariant T cells such as MAIT and iNKT, though diverse VJ usage argued against such confounding for most clonotypes. In monozygotic twins, out-of-frame TCR alpha sharing was systematically underestimated by recombination models, although the models agreed with sharing between unrelated individuals.

Library preparation used 5' RACE. Sequencer: Illumina HiSeq 2000. A universal primer binding site was added through template switching, and the final cDNA carried a unique molecular identifier so that TCR cDNA molecules could be counted accurately. First-strand cDNA for TCR alpha and beta chains was synthesized from specific primers in the conserved constant-segment region. To control for contamination, every cDNA library was double barcoded, receiving both a SMART-Mk sample barcode and Illumina barcodes. TruSeq adapter sequences and Illumina sample barcodes were added in two successive PCR steps. The Illumina HiSeq platform was used with custom primers to sequence TCR alpha and beta cDNA libraries. Regarding the original processing steps: MiGEC processed the raw reads to extract unique molecular identifiers, while MiXCR was used to determine the CDR3 positions. Recombination models were inferred per individual with the repgenHMM and IGoR tools using an EM algorithm. Shared clonotype analysis was performed with the tcR package in R, normalizing sharing by the product of cloneset sizes. To study raw recombination free of thymic and clonal selection effects, out-of-frame nonproductive sequences were analyzed. The public sequencing data were trimmed at Q25 with fastp and processed into clonotypes with MiXCR by TCRdb, which kept only in-frame beta chains. Rows matching on CDR3 protein sequence are summarized as one entry with the most common DNA and genes. The V and J calls come from TCRdb's annotation, not from the publication. This sample gives about 340,000 distinct CDR3 sequences in total; over 9% of them show up just once. Of the sample, just over 7% is held by the ten largest clones.

This clonotype was observed a handful of times. The antigen it binds to is not known. Base qualities were left out, and no much larger clone turns up one base away. All donors were healthy Caucasians. Three pairs of female monozygotic twins, all aged about 18 to 29 years, were included in the twin cohort. Positive isolation kits from Invitrogen were used to isolate CD4+ and CD8+ T cell populations. V loses 3 bases, J loses 4 bases, and the germline ends lie 19 bases apart. CDR1 and CDR2, per the germline V gene, are MGHRA and YSYEKL. Its CDR3 holds 17 amino acids, cysteine through phenylalanine. CDR3 DNA only is kept here, 51 bases in frame from base 1. The sample was also reused in another study, on yellow fever vaccine responses in identical twins. The second source states: The authors reported that the T cell response to vaccination in identical twins appeared partly convergent and partly personalized. Focusing on identical twins, the study followed the T cell clones that responded to the vaccine, and did so with precision.

The material sequenced was CD8+ T cells sorted from blood. The V gene is TRBV4-1 and the J gene is TRBJ1-5; TRBD1 is possibly the D segment (5 matching bases). The source is a young woman in good health. The bases read TGCGCCAGCAGCCAGGATGGTCCGGGGGTCTGGAATCAGCCCCAGCATTTT. Its coded protein is CASSQDGPGVWNQPQHF.